Included here is one T cell receptor (beta chain) sequence, with context. The authors' processing: Estimates of nucleated cell counts were drawn from the amplification of reference gene primers. Libraries were prepared by immunoSEQ multiplex PCR; TCRdb keeps only in-frame clonotypes and omits some of them. The V and J calls and clone size were taken over from that table, and D and trimming were inferred from the DNA. The data contain some 350,000 clones, 80% to 90% of them singletons. The sample originates from a study of blood T cell repertoires in COVID-19. About the research overall: The origin of the acute and convalescent COVID-19 samples was the United States, Italy and Spain. T cells, B-cell-depleted T cells, or PBMCs supplied cDNA or gDNA.

This CDR3 is built from 16 residues. Germline V gene data show CDR1 as MDHEN and CDR2 as SYDVKM. Trimming removed 2 bases from V and 8 bases from J; junction bases left unmatched: 14. Sequenced sample: peripheral blood. The sequence was collected from a man between 25 and 39 years old with active or convalescent COVID-19. The genes are TRBV28 and TRBJ1-2; TRBD1 matches 7 bases. The CDR3 is CASSLDRAFGSRGYTF. CDR3 nucleotides: TGTGCCAGCAGTTTAGACAGGGCATTTGGTAGTCGAGGCTACACCTTC.